This T cell receptor (beta chain) was sequenced for a study of neurological immune-mediated disorders. Regarding the study as a whole: No CDR3 amino acid sequences recurred among expanded clones across subjects, suggesting private repertoires in all groups.

The V gene lost 5 bases and the J gene lost 6 bases, with 5 bases spanning the gap. The CDR3 spans 9 residues. CDR1 and CDR2 from the germline V gene are SQVTM and ANQGSEA. This clonotype was counted ten times or more. The antigen remains undetermined. Via MiXCR, TCRdb re-called the 5' RACE reads, giving one row per CDR3 protein. Among fewer than 70,000 distinct CDR3 sequences listed, more than 9.5% were seen once. As for time point: longitudinal time-point 2. Sample: PBMCs. The clonotype was recovered from a man in his thirties or forties in good health. This chain links TRBV29-1 with TRBJ2-7; D gene unclear. In nucleotides, the CDR3 is TGCAGCGTTTGGGGCGAGCAGTACTTC. Protein product: CSVWGEQYF.